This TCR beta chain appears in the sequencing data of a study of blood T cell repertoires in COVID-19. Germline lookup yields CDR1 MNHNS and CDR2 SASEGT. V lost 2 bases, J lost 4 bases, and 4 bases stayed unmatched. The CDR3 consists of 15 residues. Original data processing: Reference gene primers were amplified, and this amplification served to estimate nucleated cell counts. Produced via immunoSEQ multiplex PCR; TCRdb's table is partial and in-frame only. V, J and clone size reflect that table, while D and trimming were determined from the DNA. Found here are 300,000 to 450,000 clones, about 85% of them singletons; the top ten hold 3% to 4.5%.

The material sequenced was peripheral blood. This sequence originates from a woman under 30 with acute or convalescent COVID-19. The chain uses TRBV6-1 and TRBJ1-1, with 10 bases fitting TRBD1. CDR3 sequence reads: CASSEFGTGATEAFF. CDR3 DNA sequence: TGTGCCAGCAGTGAATTCGGGACAGGGGCCACTGAAGCTTTCTTT.